This TCR beta chain comes out of a study of blood T cell repertoires in COVID-19. The CDR3 loop spans 13 amino acids. The germline V gene encodes CDR1 SGHNT and CDR2 YYREEE (reference sequence). V dropped 4 bases and J dropped 2 bases, with 7 bases sitting between them. Per the original data handling: Nucleated cell number was recorded as an estimate derived from reference gene primer amplification. TCRdb's table, derived via immunoSEQ multiplex PCR, lists solely in-frame clones and lacks some. V and J calls and clone size are those listed in that table; D and trimming were worked out from the DNA. The sample includes 200,000 or so clones, roughly 90% of them seen just once.

The chain uses TRBV5-4 and TRBJ2-1; D gene ambiguous. What was sequenced was PBMCs or T cells enriched from blood (not recorded which). This clonotype was sampled from a woman under 40 who had recovered from COVID-19. This CDR3 reads CASSQAPYNEQFF. The CDR3 region has the DNA TGTGCCAGCAGCCAGGCTCCCTACAATGAGCAGTTCTTC.